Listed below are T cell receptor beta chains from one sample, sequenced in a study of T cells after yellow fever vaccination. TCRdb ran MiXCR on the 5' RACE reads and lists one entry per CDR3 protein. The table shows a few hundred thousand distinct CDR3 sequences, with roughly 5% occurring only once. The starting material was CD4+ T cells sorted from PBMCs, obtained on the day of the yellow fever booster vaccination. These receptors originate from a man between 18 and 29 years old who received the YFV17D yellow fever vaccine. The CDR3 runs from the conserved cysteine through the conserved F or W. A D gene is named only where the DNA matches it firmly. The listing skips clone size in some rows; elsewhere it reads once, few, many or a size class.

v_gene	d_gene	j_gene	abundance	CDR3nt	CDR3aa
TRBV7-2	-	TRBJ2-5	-	TGTGCCAGCAGCCCGGACGGGACTTCAGAGACCCAGTACTTC	CASSPDGTSETQYF
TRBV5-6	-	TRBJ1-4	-	TGTGCCAGCAGCCGAAATAATGAAAAACTGTTTTTT	CASSRNNEKLFF
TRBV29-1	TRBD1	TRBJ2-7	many	TGCAGCGTCCTTCCGATACCGGGACAGGGCCGACCCCTCGAGCAGTACTTC	CSVLPIPGQGRPLEQYF
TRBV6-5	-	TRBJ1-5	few	TGTGCCAGCAGTCCAGGGGCCCGTCAGCCCCAGCATTTT	CASSPGARQPQHF
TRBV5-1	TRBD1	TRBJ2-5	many	TGCGCCAGCGGCCGGGACAGGGACGAGACCCAGTACTTC	CASGRDRDETQYF
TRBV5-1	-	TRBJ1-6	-	TGCGCCAGCAGCTTGGGGGCAGTCAGCTCCTATAATTCACCCCTCCACTTT	CASSLGAVSSYNSPLHF
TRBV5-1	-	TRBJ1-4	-	TGCGCCAGCAGCTGGGGGCCTACGGGGGCAACTAATGAAAAACTGTTTTTT	CASSWGPTGATNEKLFF
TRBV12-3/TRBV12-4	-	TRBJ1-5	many	TGTGCCAGCAGTTTTAGGGGTTATAGCAATCAGCCCCAGCATTTT	CASSFRGYSNQPQHF
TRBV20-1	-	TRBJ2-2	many	TGCAGTGCTAGAGATTTCGGGTGGGGGGCGGAATCCACCGGGGAGCTGTTTTTT	CSARDFGWGAESTGELFF
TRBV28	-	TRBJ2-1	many	TGTGCCAGCAGGACAGTCTACAATGAGCAGTTCTTC	CASRTVYNEQFF
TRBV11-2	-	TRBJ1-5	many	TGTGCCAGCAGCTTGGCGGGTCAGCCCCAGCATTTT	CASSLAGQPQHF
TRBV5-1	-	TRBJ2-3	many	TGCGCCAGCAGCCTAAGGGACCGACGACATAGCACAGATACGCAGTATTTT	CASSLRDRRHSTDTQYF
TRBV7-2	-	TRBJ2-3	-	TGTGCCAGCAGCGAGAGGAATCGGAGGTATACGCAGTATTTT	CASSERNRRYTQYF
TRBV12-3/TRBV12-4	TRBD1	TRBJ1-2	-	TGTGCCAGCAAAGGGACAGGAGACGGCGGCTACACCTTC	CASKGTGDGGYTF
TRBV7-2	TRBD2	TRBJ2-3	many	TGTGCCAGCAGACCTAGCGGGTACGCAGATACGCAGTATTTT	CASRPSGYADTQYF
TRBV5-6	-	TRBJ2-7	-	TGTGCCAGCAGCTTGGGGTGGCTTGCAGTTTACGAGCAGTACTTC	CASSLGWLAVYEQYF
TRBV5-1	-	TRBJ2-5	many	TGCGCCAGCAGCCTTACGGCAGGGAAACAAGAGACCCAGTACTTC	CASSLTAGKQETQYF
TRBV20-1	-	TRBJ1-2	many	TGCAGTGCTAGACCGGGGGGGGATGGCTACACCTTC	CSARPGGDGYTF
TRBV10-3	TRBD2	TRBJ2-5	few	TGTGCCATCAGTGACGCTAGCGGGGGGGCCGGCCAAGAGACCCAGTACTTC	CAISDASGGAGQETQYF
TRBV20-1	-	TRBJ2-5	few	TGCAGTGCTAGGAAAGGGGGGACCGTGCAAGAGACCCAGTACTTC	CSARKGGTVQETQYF
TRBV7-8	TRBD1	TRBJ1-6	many	TGTGCCAGCAGCAGGGACAGGGGGCACTCACCCCTCCACTTT	CASSRDRGHSPLHF
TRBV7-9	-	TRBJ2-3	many	TGTGCCAGCAGCCCGGGTTCAGATACGCAGTATTTT	CASSPGSDTQYF
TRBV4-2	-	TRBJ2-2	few	TGTGCCAGCAGCTCCCGAAGGTCCGCGAACACCGGGGAGCTGTTTTTT	CASSSRRSANTGELFF
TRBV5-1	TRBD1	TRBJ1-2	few	TGCGCCAGCAACGAGGGGACAGGGGAAGGCTACACCTTC	CASNEGTGEGYTF
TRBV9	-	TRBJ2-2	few	TGTGCCAGCAGCGCATACAGCGGGGAGCTGTTTTTT	CASSAYSGELFF
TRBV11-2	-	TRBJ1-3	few	TGTGCCAGCAGCACGGACACTAGGAACACCATATATTTT	CASSTDTRNTIYF
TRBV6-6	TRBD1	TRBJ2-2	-	TGTGCCAGCAGTTACGCGGGACAGGGGACGAACACCGGGGAGCTGTTTTTT	CASSYAGQGTNTGELFF
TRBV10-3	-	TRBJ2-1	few	TGTGCCATCAGATCCTCGCGGGCTGGGAATGAGCAGTTCTTC	CAIRSSRAGNEQFF
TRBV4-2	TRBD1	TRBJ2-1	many	TGTGCCAGCAGCCAAGGGGACAGTCAACGCAATGAGCAGTTCTTC	CASSQGDSQRNEQFF
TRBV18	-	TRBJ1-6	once	TGTGCCAGCTCACCTACAGGGCTTGATTCACCCCTCCACTTT	CASSPTGLDSPLHF
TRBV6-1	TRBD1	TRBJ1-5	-	TGTGCCAGCAGTGAACGAACAGGGGGCCGTGGCAATCAGCCCCAGCATTTT	CASSERTGGRGNQPQHF
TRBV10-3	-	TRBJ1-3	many	TGTGCCATCAGTGACGCACGGGCCTCTGGAAACACCATATATTTT	CAISDARASGNTIYF
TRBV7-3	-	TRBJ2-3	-	TGTGCCAGCAGCTCCTCAGGGGTTTCAGATACGCAGTATTTT	CASSSSGVSDTQYF
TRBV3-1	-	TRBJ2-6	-	TGTGCCAGCAGCCAAGATTGGGGGACCTCTGGGGCCAACGTCCTGACTTTC	CASSQDWGTSGANVLTF
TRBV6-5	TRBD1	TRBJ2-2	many	TGTGCCAGTTCCAGACAGGGGAACACCGGGGAGCTGTTTTTT	CASSRQGNTGELFF
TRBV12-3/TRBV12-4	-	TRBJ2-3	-	TGTGCCAGCAGCCCTCAGACAGTTAGCACAGATACGCAGTATTTT	CASSPQTVSTDTQYF
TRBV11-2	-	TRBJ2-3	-	TGTGCCAGCAGCTTAGAAGGTTCGGGGCCTAGCACAGATACGCAGTATTTT	CASSLEGSGPSTDTQYF
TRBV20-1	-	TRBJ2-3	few	TGCAGTGCGGTCCGGGGTCCAGATACGCAGTATTTT	CSAVRGPDTQYF
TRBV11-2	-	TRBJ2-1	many	TGTGCCAGCAGACATTTAAAACAGGGAAATGAGCAGTTCTTC	CASRHLKQGNEQFF
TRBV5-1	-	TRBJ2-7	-	TGCGCCAGCAGCTTGGATCGGCGGGCCATATACGAGCAGTACTTC	CASSLDRRAIYEQYF
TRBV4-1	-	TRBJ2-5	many	TGCGCCAGCAGCCAAGTATTCGGGCTAGGGGAGACCCAGTACTTC	CASSQVFGLGETQYF
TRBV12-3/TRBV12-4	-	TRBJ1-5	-	TGTGCCAGCAGTTCCCTGTGGGGGAATAGCAATCAGCCCCAGCATTTT	CASSSLWGNSNQPQHF
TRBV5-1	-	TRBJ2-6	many	TGCGCCAGCAGCTTATCAGGGAGAAGCTCTGGGGCCAACGTCCTGACTTTC	CASSLSGRSSGANVLTF
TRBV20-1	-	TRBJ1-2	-	TGCAGTGCCCGGGACGGAACTAACTATGGCTACACCTTC	CSARDGTNYGYTF
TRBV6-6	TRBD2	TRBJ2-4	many	TGTGCCAGCAGTCCCCTAGCGGTAGCCAAAAACATTCAGTACTTC	CASSPLAVAKNIQYF
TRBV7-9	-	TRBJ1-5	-	TGTGCCAGCAGCTTAAATGGACAGCCCAATCAGCCCCAGCATTTT	CASSLNGQPNQPQHF
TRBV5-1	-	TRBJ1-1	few	TGCGCCAGCAGCTTGGTTTCGGAGTACACTGAAGCTTTCTTT	CASSLVSEYTEAFF
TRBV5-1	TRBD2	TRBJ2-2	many	TGCGCCAGCAGCTTGGCTCGGGGGGGCACCGGGGAGCTGTTTTTT	CASSLARGGTGELFF
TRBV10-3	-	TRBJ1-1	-	TGTGCCATCAGTGCAACAGGGTATACTGAAGCTTTCTTT	CAISATGYTEAFF
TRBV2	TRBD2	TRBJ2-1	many	TGTGCCAGCACCCGACTAGCGGGGGACAGACAGTTCTTC	CASTRLAGDRQFF
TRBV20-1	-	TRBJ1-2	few	TGCAGTGCTAGAGATCAACGAGGAGGAGTGAGGGGCTACACCTTC	CSARDQRGGVRGYTF
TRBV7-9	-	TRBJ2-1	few	TGTGCCAGCGGCAGACAGTTTGCTAGCTCCTACAATGAGCAGTTCTTC	CASGRQFASSYNEQFF
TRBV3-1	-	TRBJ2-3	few	TGTGCCAGCAGCCCGCTCTTGTTTAGCGGCAATACGCAGTATTTT	CASSPLLFSGNTQYF
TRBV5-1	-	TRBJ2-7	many	TGCGCCAGCAGCTTGGGGGGGGAATACTACGAGCAGTACTTC	CASSLGGEYYEQYF